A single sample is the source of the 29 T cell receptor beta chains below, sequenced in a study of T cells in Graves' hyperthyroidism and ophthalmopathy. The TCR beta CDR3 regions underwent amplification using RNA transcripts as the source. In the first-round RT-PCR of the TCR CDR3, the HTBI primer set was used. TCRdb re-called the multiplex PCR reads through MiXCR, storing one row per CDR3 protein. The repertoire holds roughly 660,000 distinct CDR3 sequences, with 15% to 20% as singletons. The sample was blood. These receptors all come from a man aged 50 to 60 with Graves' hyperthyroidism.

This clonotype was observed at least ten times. This chain's CDR3 is CASSPKGLAGVNEQFF. As DNA, the CDR3 is TGTGCCAGCAGTCCGAAGGGCCTAGCGGGAGTGAATGAGCAGTTCTTC. V and J are TRBV12-3 or TRBV12-4 and TRBJ2-1; 10 bases map to TRBD2. This CDR3 is built from 16 residues. V lost 5 bases, J lost 7 bases, and 11 bases stayed unmatched.

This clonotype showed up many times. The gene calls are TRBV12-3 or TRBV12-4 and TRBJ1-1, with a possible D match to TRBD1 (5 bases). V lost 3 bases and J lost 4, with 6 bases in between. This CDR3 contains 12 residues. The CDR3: CASSFRATEAFF. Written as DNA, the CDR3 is TGTGCCAGCAGTTTCAGGGCCACTGAAGCTTTCTTT.

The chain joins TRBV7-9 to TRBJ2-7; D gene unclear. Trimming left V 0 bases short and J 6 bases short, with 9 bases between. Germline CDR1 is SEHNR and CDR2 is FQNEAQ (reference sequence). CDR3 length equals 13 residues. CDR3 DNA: TGTGCCAGCAGCTTAGCGCAAGTTACCGAGCAGTACTTC. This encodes CASSLAQVTEQYF. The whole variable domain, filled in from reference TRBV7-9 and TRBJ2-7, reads DTGVSQNPRHKITKRGQNVTFRCDPISEHNRLYWYRQTLGQGPEFLTYFQNEAQLEKSRLLSDRFSAERPKGSFSTLEIQRTEQGDSAMYLCASSLAQVTEQYFGPGTRLTVT.

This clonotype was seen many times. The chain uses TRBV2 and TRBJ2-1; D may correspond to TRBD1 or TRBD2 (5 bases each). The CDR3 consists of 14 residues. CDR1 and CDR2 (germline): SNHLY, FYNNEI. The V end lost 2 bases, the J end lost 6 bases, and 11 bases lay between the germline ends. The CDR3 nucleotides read TGTGCCAGCAGTGAACGCAGGGACCTCAATGAGCAGTTCTTC. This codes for CASSERRDLNEQFF. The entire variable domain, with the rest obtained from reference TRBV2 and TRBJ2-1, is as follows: EPEVTQTPSHQVTQMGQEVILRCVPISNHLYFYWYRQILGQKVEFLVSFYNNEISEKSEIFDDQFSVERPDGSNFTLKIRSTKLEDSAMYFCASSERRDLNEQFFGPGTRLTVL.

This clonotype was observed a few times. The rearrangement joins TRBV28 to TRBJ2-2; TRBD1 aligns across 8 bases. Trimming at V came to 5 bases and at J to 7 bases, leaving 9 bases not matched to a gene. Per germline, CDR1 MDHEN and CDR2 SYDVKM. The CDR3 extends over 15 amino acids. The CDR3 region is CASSKQGGADGELFF. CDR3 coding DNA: TGTGCCAGCAGTAAACAGGGGGGAGCGGACGGGGAGCTGTTTTTT. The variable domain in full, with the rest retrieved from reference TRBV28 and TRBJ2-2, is DVKVTQSSRYLVKRTGEKVFLECVQDMDHENMFWYRQDPGLGLRLIYFSYDVKMKEKGDIPEGYSVSREKKERFSLILESASTNQTSMYLCASSKQGGADGELFFGEGSRLTVL.

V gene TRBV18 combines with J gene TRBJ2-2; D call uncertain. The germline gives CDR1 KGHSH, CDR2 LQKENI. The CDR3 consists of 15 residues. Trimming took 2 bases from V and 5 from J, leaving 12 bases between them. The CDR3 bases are TGTGCCAGCTCACCAGGCTGGGATAGGACCGGGGAGCTGTTTTTT. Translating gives CASSPGWDRTGELFF. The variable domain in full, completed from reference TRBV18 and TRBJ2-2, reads NAGVMQNPRHLVRRRGQEARLRCSPMKGHSHVYWYRQLPEEGLKFMVYLQKENIIDESGMPKERFSAEFPKEGPSILRIQQVVRGDSAAYFCASSPGWDRTGELFFGEGSRLTVL.

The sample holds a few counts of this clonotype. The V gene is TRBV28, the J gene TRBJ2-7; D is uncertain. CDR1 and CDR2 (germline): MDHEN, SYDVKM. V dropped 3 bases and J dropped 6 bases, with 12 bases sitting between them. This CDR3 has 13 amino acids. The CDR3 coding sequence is TGTGCCAGCAGTTTCGACCGGCAGGTCGAGCAGTACTTC. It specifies CASSFDRQVEQYF.

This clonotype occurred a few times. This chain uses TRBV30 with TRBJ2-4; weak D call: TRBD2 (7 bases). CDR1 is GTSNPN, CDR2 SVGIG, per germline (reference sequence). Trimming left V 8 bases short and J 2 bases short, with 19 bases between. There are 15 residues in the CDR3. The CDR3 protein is CAGIEGGGPKNIQYF. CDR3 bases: TGTGCCGGGATAGAGGGGGGAGGGCCCAAAAACATTCAGTACTTC.

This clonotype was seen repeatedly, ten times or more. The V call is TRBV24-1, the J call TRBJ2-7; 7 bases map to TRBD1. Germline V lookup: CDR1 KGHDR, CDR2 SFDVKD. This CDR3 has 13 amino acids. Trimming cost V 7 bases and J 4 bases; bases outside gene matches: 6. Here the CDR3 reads CATSDRVSYEQYF. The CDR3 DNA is TGTGCCACCAGCGACAGGGTATCATACGAGCAGTACTTC.

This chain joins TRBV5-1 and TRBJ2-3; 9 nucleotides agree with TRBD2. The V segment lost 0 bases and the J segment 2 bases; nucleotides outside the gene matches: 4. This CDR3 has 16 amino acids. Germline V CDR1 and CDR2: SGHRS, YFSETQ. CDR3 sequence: CASSLERLAVTDTQYF. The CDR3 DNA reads TGCGCCAGCAGCTTGGAAAGACTAGCGGTCACAGATACGCAGTATTTT.

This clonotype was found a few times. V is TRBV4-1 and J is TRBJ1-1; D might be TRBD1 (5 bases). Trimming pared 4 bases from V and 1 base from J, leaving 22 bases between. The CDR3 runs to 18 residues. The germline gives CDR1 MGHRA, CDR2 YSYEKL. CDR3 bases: TGCGCCAGCAGCCCCCATGGACACTGGAGGAGAGGGAACACTGAAGCTTTCTTT. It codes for CASSPHGHWRRGNTEAFF.

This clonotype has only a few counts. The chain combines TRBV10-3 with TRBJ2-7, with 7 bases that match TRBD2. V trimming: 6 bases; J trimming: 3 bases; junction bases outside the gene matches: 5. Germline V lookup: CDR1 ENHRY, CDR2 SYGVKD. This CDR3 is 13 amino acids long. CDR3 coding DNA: TGTGCCATCAGGAGGGAGGGGCACTACGAGCAGTACTTC. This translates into CAIRREGHYEQYF.

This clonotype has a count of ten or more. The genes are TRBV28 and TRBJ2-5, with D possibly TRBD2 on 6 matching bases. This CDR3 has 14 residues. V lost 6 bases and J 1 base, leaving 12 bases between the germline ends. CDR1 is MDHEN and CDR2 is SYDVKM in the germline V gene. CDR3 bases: TGTGCCAGCAGCCCCGTACTAGCCCAAGAGACCCAGTACTTC. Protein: CASSPVLAQETQYF.

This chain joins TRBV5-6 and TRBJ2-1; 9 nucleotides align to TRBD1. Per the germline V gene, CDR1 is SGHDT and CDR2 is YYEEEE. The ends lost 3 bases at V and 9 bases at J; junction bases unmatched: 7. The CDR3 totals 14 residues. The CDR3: CASSSNRGLAEQFF. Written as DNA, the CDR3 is TGTGCCAGCAGCTCGAACAGGGGGCTGGCTGAGCAGTTCTTC.

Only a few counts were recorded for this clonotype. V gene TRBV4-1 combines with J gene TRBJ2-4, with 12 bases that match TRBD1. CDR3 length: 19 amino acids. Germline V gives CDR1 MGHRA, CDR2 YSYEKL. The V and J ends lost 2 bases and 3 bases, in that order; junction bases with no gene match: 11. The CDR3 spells CASSQTGQGARFDKNIQYF. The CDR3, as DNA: TGCGCCAGCAGCCAAACGGGACAGGGGGCGCGTTTTGACAAAAACATTCAGTACTTC.

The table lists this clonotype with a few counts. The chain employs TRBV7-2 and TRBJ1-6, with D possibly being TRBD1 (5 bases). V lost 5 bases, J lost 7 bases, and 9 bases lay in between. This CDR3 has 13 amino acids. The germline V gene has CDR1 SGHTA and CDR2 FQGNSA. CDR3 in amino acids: CASSPRQNSPLHF. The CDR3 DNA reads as TGTGCCAGCAGCCCCAGACAGAATTCACCCCTCCACTTT.

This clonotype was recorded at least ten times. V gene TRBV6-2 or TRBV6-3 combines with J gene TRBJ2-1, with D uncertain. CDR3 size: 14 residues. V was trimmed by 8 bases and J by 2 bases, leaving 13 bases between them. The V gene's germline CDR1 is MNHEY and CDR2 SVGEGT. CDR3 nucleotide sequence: TGTGCCAGCGGTGACCATCCGACCTACAATGAGCAGTTCTTC. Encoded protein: CASGDHPTYNEQFF.

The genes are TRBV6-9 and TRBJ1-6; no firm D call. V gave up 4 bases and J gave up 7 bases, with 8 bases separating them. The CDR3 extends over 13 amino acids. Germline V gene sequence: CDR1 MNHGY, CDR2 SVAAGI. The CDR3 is CASSSLANSPLHF. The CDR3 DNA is TGTGCCAGCAGTTCGTTAGCGAATTCACCCCTCCACTTT.

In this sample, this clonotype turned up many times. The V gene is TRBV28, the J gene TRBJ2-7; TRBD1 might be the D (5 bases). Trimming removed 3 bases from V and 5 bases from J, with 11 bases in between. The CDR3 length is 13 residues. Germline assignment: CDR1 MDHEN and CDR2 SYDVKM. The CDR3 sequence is CASSFGWGDEQYF. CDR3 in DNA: TGTGCCAGCAGTTTCGGGTGGGGCGACGAGCAGTACTTC.

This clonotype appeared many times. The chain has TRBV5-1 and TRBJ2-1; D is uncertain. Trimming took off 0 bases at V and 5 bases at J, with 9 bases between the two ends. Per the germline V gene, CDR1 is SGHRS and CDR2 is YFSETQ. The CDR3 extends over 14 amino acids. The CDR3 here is CASSLESQDNEQFF. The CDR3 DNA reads TGCGCCAGCAGCTTGGAGTCTCAGGACAATGAGCAGTTCTTC.

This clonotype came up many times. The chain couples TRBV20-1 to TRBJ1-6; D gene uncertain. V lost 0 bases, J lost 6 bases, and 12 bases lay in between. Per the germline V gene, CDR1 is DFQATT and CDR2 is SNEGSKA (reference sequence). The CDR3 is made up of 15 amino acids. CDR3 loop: CSARDSADPNSPLHF. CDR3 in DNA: TGCAGTGCTAGAGATAGCGCCGATCCTAATTCACCCCTCCACTTT.

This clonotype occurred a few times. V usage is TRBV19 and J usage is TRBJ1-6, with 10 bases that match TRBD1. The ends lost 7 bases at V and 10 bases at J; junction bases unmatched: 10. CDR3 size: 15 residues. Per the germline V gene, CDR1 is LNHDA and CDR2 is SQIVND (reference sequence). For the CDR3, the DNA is TGTGCCAGTACCCTCGGGACAGGGGTGGCGTCACCCCTCCACTTT. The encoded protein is CASTLGTGVASPLHF.

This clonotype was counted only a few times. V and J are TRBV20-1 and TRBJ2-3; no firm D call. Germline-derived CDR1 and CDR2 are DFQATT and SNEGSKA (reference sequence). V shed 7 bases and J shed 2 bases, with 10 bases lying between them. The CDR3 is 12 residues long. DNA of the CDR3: TGCAGTGGCAGCCCGAACACAGATACGCAGTATTTT. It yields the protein CSGSPNTDTQYF.

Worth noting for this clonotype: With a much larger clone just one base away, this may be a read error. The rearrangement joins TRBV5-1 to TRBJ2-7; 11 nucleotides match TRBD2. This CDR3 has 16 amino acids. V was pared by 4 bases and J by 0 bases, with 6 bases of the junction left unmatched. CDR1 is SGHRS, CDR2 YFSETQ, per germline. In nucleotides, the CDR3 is TGCGCCAGCAGCATGACTAGCGGGATTAGCTCCTACGAGCAGTACTTC. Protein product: CASSMTSGISSYEQYF.

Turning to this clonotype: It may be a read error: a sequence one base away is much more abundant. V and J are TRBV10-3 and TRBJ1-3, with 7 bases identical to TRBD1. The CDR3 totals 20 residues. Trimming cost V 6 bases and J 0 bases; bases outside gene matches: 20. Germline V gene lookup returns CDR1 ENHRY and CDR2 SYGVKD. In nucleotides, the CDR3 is TGTGCCATCAGAGCCAAACCTTCGGGACAGTACAACTTCTCTGGAAACACCATATATTTT. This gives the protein CAIRAKPSGQYNFSGNTIYF.

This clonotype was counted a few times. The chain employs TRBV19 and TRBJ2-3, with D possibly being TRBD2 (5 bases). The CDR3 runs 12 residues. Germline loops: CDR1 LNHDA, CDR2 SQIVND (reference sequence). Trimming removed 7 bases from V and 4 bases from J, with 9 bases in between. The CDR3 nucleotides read TGTGCCAGTACTGGGAGTGCAGATACGCAGTATTTT. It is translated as CASTGSADTQYF.

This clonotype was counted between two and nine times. CDR3 sequence: CASSIFDGGRGNTIYF. The CDR3 nucleotides are TGTGCCAGTAGTATATTTGACGGAGGGCGCGGAAACACCATATATTTT. This chain joins TRBV19 and TRBJ1-3; D is ambiguous. In germline, CDR1 is LNHDA, CDR2 SQIVND (reference sequence). CDR3 length: 16 amino acids. V lost 2 bases to trimming and J lost 4 bases, with 15 bases between them.

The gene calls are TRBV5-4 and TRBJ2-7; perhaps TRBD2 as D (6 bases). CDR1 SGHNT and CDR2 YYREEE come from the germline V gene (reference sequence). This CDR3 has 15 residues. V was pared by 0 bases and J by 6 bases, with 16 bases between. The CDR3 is CASSLVGGTPREQYF. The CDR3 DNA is TGTGCCAGCAGCTTGGTAGGAGGGACCCCCCGCGAGCAGTACTTC.

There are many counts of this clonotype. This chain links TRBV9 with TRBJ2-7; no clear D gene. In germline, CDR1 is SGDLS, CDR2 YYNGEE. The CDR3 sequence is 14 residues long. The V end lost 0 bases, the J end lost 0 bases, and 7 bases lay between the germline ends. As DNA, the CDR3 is TGTGCCAGCAGCGTAGACCCCGACTCCTACGAGCAGTACTTC. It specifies CASSVDPDSYEQYF.